Below, 19 T cell receptor beta chains from the same sample are listed, as sequenced in a study of cytomegalovirus exposure and HLA in healthy donors. The primer mix had 60 Vbeta and 13 Jbeta primers. Sequenced by immunoSEQ multiplex PCR; TCRdb stores in-frame clones only, minus some. The sample lists roughly 82,000 clones, 72% occurring once. What was sequenced was PBMCs. The source is a woman aged 35 to 49 in good health and CMV-seropositive.

This clone was seen only a few times. This chain uses TRBV19 with TRBJ2-3; 9 positions agree with TRBD1. CDR1 and CDR2 from the germline V gene are LNHDA and SQIVND (reference sequence). This CDR3 is built from 15 residues. The V gene end was trimmed by 5 bases and the J gene end by 3 bases; junction bases not matched to a gene: 6. The DNA of the CDR3 is TGTGCCAGTAGTCACACAGGGGGCGGAACAGATACGCAGTATTTT. Translating it yields CASSHTGGGTDTQYF.

The chain uses TRBV25-1 and TRBJ2-7; unclear D gene. The length of the CDR3 is 14 residues. Germline assignment: CDR1 MGHDK and CDR2 SYGVNS. V lost 3 bases and J lost 5, with 14 bases in between. The CDR3 DNA sequence: TGTGCCAGCAGTGACAGGCCCCAGTGGGACGAGCAGTACTTC. Amino acids: CASSDRPQWDEQYF.

The genes are TRBV6-1 and TRBJ2-7; a possible D gene is TRBD1 (8 bases). The CDR3 loop spans 14 amino acids. CDR1 MNHNS and CDR2 SASEGT come from the germline V gene. Trimming left V 4 bases short and J 6 bases short, with 16 bases between. The CDR3 DNA sequence: TGTGCCAGCAGTGTAACAGGGGGGGTGTTCGAGCAGTACTTC. Amino acid sequence: CASSVTGGVFEQYF.

The CDR3 loop reads CAISEGGLSDTQYF. The CDR3 bases are TGTGCCATCAGTGAGGGCGGTTTGTCAGATACGCAGTATTTT. V and J are TRBV10-3 and TRBJ2-3; no firm D call. Looked up from germline, CDR1 is ENHRY and CDR2 is SYGVKD. V lost 2 bases to trimming and J lost 4 bases, with 10 bases between them. This CDR3 is 14 amino acids long.

This clone appeared a single time. The chain uses TRBV7-9 and TRBJ2-3, with a tentative D call TRBD2 (5 bases). The V end was cut by 5 bases, the J end by 5 bases, with 11 bases between. The CDR3 covers 13 residues. CDR1 and CDR2 (germline): SEHNR, FQNEAQ (reference sequence). This CDR3 is CASSPGGQDTQYF. In DNA form, the CDR3 reads TGTGCCAGCAGCCCCGGCGGGCAAGATACGCAGTATTTT.

This clone was observed a handful of times. The chain combines TRBV5-1 with TRBJ2-1, with 7 positions matching TRBD2. This CDR3 spans 14 amino acids. Germline V gene sequence: CDR1 SGHRS, CDR2 YFSETQ. Germline trimming cut 2 bases from V and 6 bases from J; bases unmatched to any gene: 5. CDR3 protein: CASSFRGEGNEQFF. CDR3 nucleotide sequence: TGCGCCAGCAGCTTCCGGGGGGAAGGCAATGAGCAGTTCTTC. The entire variable domain, with the rest obtained from reference TRBV5-1 and TRBJ2-1, is as follows: KAGVTQTPRYLIKTRGQQVTLSCSPISGHRSVSWYQQTPGQGLQFLFEYFSETQRNKGNFPGRFSGRQFSNSRSEMNVSTLELGDSALYLCASSFRGEGNEQFFGPGTRLTVL.

This sequence joins TRBV18 and TRBJ1-4, with unresolved D. Trimming cost V 1 base and J 10 bases, with 19 bases left between them. The germline CDR1 and CDR2 sequences are KGHSH and LQKENI. The CDR3 extends over 16 amino acids. CDR3 sequence (DNA): TGTGCCAGCTCACCACGCGGTATAGGGAGGTTGGGAAAACTGTTTTTT. Translation gives CASSPRGIGRLGKLFF.

V is TRBV6-5 and J is TRBJ1-1, with D unresolved. Germline V gene lookup returns CDR1 MNHEY and CDR2 SVGAGI. V lost 6 bases and J 2 bases, leaving 13 bases between the germline ends. The CDR3 runs to 14 residues. CDR3 amino acids: CASSQVAGNTEAFF. In DNA, the CDR3 is TGTGCCAGCAGCCAAGTAGCGGGAAACACTGAAGCTTTCTTT.

The chain is built from TRBV19 and TRBJ1-5; D unclear. CDR1 and CDR2 from the germline V gene are LNHDA and SQIVND (reference sequence). The germline V and J ends were trimmed by 1 base and 5 bases, with 18 bases remaining between them. The CDR3 totals 17 residues. CDR3 protein: CASSIGEISYLYQPQHF. CDR3 DNA: TGTGCCAGTAGTATAGGGGAGATTAGTTATTTGTATCAGCCCCAGCATTTT.

This chain joins TRBV20-1 and TRBJ2-1; no reliable D call. This CDR3 has 11 amino acids. Trimming removed 0 bases at V and 7 bases at J, with 4 bases between. The germline CDR1 and CDR2 sequences are DFQATT and SNEGSKA (reference sequence). The CDR3 nucleotides read TGCAGTGCTAGAGATCTGAATGAGCAGTTCTTC. Translated: CSARDLNEQFF.

The V call is TRBV28, the J call TRBJ1-4, with D possibly matching TRBD1 (6 bases). The ends were cut back, 10 bases at V and 6 bases at J, with 18 bases in the middle. The CDR3 has 14 amino acids. CDR1 is MDHEN, CDR2 SYDVKM, per germline. CDR3 protein: CATRVEAGDEKLFF. CDR3 nucleotides: TGTGCCACCCGTGTGGAGGCAGGGGATGAAAAACTGTTTTTT.

This clone was observed a handful of times. The chain has TRBV28 and TRBJ1-1, with 9 bases matching TRBD1. After removal of 5 bases from V and 7 bases from J, the junction contained 8 bases not matched to a gene. This CDR3 spans 14 amino acids. From germline, CDR1 is MDHEN and CDR2 SYDVKM. The CDR3 coding sequence is TGTGCCAGCAGTCGAACAGGGGGCTACATTGAAGCTTTCTTT. This gives the protein CASSRTGGYIEAFF.

The chain has TRBV5-6 and TRBJ2-3; 11 bases are a match to TRBD2. The germline V gene has CDR1 SGHDT and CDR2 YYEEEE. CDR3 length: 16 residues. V dropped 7 bases and J dropped 4; count of bases not matched to a gene: 11. The CDR3 DNA follows: TGTGCCAGCTCCTCCAAACTAGCGGGAGTCGCAGATACGCAGTATTTT. Translation gives CASSSKLAGVADTQYF.

The rearrangement joins TRBV4-1 to TRBJ2-2; D unresolved. Germline V gives CDR1 MGHRA, CDR2 YSYEKL. This CDR3 has 14 residues. Deletions cut 3 bases from V and 6 bases from J, with 11 bases between. This CDR3 reads CASSQNLVAGELFF. The CDR3 nucleotides read TGCGCCAGCAGCCAGAACTTGGTGGCCGGGGAGCTGTTTTTT.

This clone was observed a single time. This chain joins TRBV7-2 and TRBJ2-7; the match to TRBD2 covers 7 bases. This CDR3 is built from 13 residues. CDR1 is SGHTA and CDR2 is FQGNSA in the germline V gene. With 1 base clipped from V and 3 bases from J, the junction kept 0 bases outside the gene matches. The CDR3 region is CASSLGDYYEQYF. In DNA form, the CDR3 reads TGTGCCAGCAGCTTAGGGGACTACTACGAGCAGTACTTC.

The sample holds a few counts of this clone. The chain combines TRBV29-1 with TRBJ1-1, with a possible D match to TRBD1 (6 bases). V was clipped by 5 bases and J by 3 bases, with 13 bases between them. The CDR3 consists of 13 residues. Germline CDR1 SQVTM, CDR2 ANQGSEA. In DNA form, the CDR3 reads TGCAGCGTTACAGGGTTTAGTGACACTGAAGCTTTCTTT. Residues: CSVTGFSDTEAFF.

CDR3: CAWRLKAGAGPNTGELFF. CDR3 coding DNA: TGTGCCTGGAGACTAAAGGCCGGAGCGGGGCCGAACACCGGGGAGCTGTTTTTT. The chain joins TRBV30 to TRBJ2-2; 7 positions agree with TRBD2. The V gene end was trimmed by 3 bases and the J gene end by 0 bases; junction bases not matched to a gene: 13. The CDR3 has 18 amino acids. Germline V lookup: CDR1 GTSNPN, CDR2 SVGIG (reference sequence).

This chain links TRBV27 with TRBJ2-3; no clear D. Germline assignment: CDR1 MNHEY and CDR2 SMNVEV (reference sequence). This CDR3 is built from 14 residues. The germline V and J ends were trimmed by 3 bases and 2 bases, with 9 bases remaining between them. The CDR3 region is CASSFEANTDTQYF. The CDR3 nucleotides are TGTGCCAGCAGTTTCGAGGCCAACACAGATACGCAGTATTTT.

This clone was counted only a few times. V gene TRBV19 combines with J gene TRBJ1-5; perhaps TRBD1 as D (6 bases). The CDR3 totals 14 residues. Germline-derived CDR1 and CDR2 are LNHDA and SQIVND (reference sequence). Trimming removed 5 bases from V and 0 bases from J, with 8 bases in between. CDR3 sequence (DNA): TGTGCCAGTAGTCGACAGGTTAGCAATCAGCCCCAGCATTTT. It is translated as CASSRQVSNQPQHF.